These T cell receptor beta chains were read from a single sample in a study of regulatory T cells in long-lasting Graves disease. Each CDR3 protein gets one entry after TCRdb re-called the multiplex PCR reads with MiXCR. The sample carries some 450,000 distinct CDR3 sequences, around 22% recorded once. The source material was peripheral blood mononuclear cells (PBMCs), sampled when the disease was refractory, from a patient treated with antithyroid drugs. These receptors were collected from a female donor with Graves disease. Both conserved end residues are part of each CDR3. The D gene is left open where the match is weak. Size values are once, few and many counts, or a class for expanded clones, and some rows have none.

size,D,J,length,V,DNA,CDR3
.,TRBD1,TRBJ1-5,14,TRBV7-2,TGTGCCAGCAGTTCACAGGGGGCGCACCAGCCCCAGCATTTT,CASSSQGAHQPQHF
many,TRBD1,TRBJ2-5,15,TRBV7-2,TGTGCCAGCAGCTTATCCGGGACAGGGAGAGAGACCCAGTACTTC,CASSLSGTGRETQYF
.,TRBD1,TRBJ1-5,16,TRBV18,TGTGCCAGCTCACCTGGGACAGCCACTAGCAATCAGCCCCAGCATTTT,CASSPGTATSNQPQHF
.,.,TRBJ1-3,15,TRBV30,TGTGCCTGGAGTGCTGGGGGGGCGCCGGGAAACACCATATATTTT,CAWSAGGAPGNTIYF
many,.,TRBJ1-1,14,TRBV6-5,TGTGCCAGCAGTTACACAGGAAGGAACACTGAAGCTTTCTTT,CASSYTGRNTEAFF
many,.,TRBJ1-5,12,TRBV20-1,TGCAGTGCTAGAGGGCAGGGGCCGCCCCAGCATTTT,CSARGQGPPQHF
.,.,TRBJ1-3,14,TRBV5-1,TGCGCCAGCAGCTTGGGCGGGGACGGAGACACCATATATTTT,CASSLGGDGDTIYF
many,.,TRBJ1-1,13,TRBV19,TGTGCCAGTAGTATGGGCCTGAGTAATGAAGCTTTCTTT,CASSMGLSNEAFF
.,TRBD1,TRBJ1-2,13,TRBV20-1,TGCAGTGCTAGAGAAACAGGGGCGAAGGGCTACACCTTC,CSARETGAKGYTF
few,.,TRBJ1-1,14,TRBV29-1,TGCAGCGTTGGTGGAGGTGCGGGGAGCACTGAAGCTTTCTTT,CSVGGGAGSTEAFF
.,TRBD2,TRBJ2-3,18,TRBV20-1,TGCAGTGCTAGTGTCTCTAGCGGGAGTGGTGGTGTCACAGATACGCAGTATTTT,CSASVSSGSGGVTDTQYF
.,TRBD2,TRBJ2-7,15,TRBV11-2,TGTGCCAGCAGCTTAGAGCCGGGAGGCTCCTACGAGCAGTACTTC,CASSLEPGGSYEQYF
few,.,TRBJ1-1,14,TRBV18,TGTGCCAGCTCCCAACTTGGTATGAACACTGAAGCTTTCTTT,CASSQLGMNTEAFF
.,TRBD1,TRBJ1-1,15,TRBV11-2,TGTGCCAGCAGCTTAGCTGGACAGGTGAACACTGAAGCTTTCTTT,CASSLAGQVNTEAFF
many,TRBD2,TRBJ2-7,15,TRBV12-3/TRBV12-4,TGTGCCAGCAGTTTTTCTCCTAGCGGCCCGTACGAGCAGTACTTC,CASSFSPSGPYEQYF
.,TRBD2,TRBJ2-1,15,TRBV10-3,TGTGCCATCAGTGAAACTAGCGAAGCCTACAATGAGCAGTTCTTC,CAISETSEAYNEQFF
.,TRBD2,TRBJ2-3,16,TRBV5-1,TGCGCCAGCAGCTTTTCCCCTAGCGGTGGGGCAGATACGCAGTATTTT,CASSFSPSGGADTQYF
.,.,TRBJ1-1,14,TRBV6-1,TGTGCCAGCAGACAGGCAGGGTCGAACACTGAAGCTTTCTTT,CASRQAGSNTEAFF
few,.,TRBJ2-5,15,TRBV20-1,TGCAGTGCCGCCAGTGAGGCATCTTCACAGAGGACCCAGTACTTC,CSAASEASSQRTQYF
.,.,TRBJ1-1,15,TRBV6-9,TGTGCCAGCAGTTACTCTCAGGCGATGAACACTGAAGCTTTCTTT,CASSYSQAMNTEAFF
few,.,TRBJ2-7,15,TRBV7-2,TGTGCCAGCAGCTTACAGAGACAGGCCTCCTACGAGCAGTACTTC,CASSLQRQASYEQYF
.,TRBD1,TRBJ2-5,17,TRBV7-6,TGTGCCAGCAGCTTAGGGTCGGGGACAGGGCTCCAAGAGACCCAGTACTTC,CASSLGSGTGLQETQYF
few,.,TRBJ1-4,13,TRBV20-1,TGCAGTGCCATCACAGGGAGTGGCGGGAAACTGTTTTTT,CSAITGSGGKLFF
.,.,TRBJ2-3,15,TRBV9,TGTGCCAGCAGCGTCGGTGGACCTAGCACAGATACGCAGTATTTT,CASSVGGPSTDTQYF
many,TRBD1,TRBJ1-2,15,TRBV11-2,TGTGCCAGCAGCTACGACAGGGGGTCTGGCTATGGCTACACCTTC,CASSYDRGSGYGYTF
.,.,TRBJ2-2,15,TRBV7-3,TGTGCCAGCAGCCAGGACAGCTCGAACACCGGGGAGCTGTTTTTT,CASSQDSSNTGELFF
.,.,TRBJ1-1,14,TRBV20-1,TGCAGTGCTCCCCGTGAGGCCCTGAACACTGAAGCTTTCTTT,CSAPREALNTEAFF
few,.,TRBJ2-2,14,TRBV12-3/TRBV12-4,TGTGCCAGCAGTTTATTCGAAAACACCGGGGAGCTGTTTTTT,CASSLFENTGELFF
few,.,TRBJ1-2,12,TRBV29-1,TGCAGCGTTTTTGGGGGGGACTATGGCTACACCTTC,CSVFGGDYGYTF
.,.,TRBJ2-2,18,TRBV19,TGTGCCAGTAGTATAGGGCAGGGTCGAGGGATTTCCACCGGGGAGCTGTTTTTT,CASSIGQGRGISTGELFF
few,.,TRBJ1-1,13,TRBV29-1,TGCAGCGTTGAAATAGGGGCGAACACTGAAGCTTTCTTT,CSVEIGANTEAFF
many,.,TRBJ1-2,13,TRBV6-5,TGTGCCAGCAGTTACGTCCGGGGTGGTGGCTACACCTTC,CASSYVRGGGYTF
.,.,TRBJ2-2,14,TRBV5-1,TGCGCCAGCAGCTTCCAGGGGGGGGCCGGGGAGCTGTTTTTT,CASSFQGGAGELFF
.,TRBD2,TRBJ2-7,16,TRBV6-1,TGTGCCAGCAGTACGAGACGGACTAGCGGGAGTTGGGAGCAGTACTTC,CASSTRRTSGSWEQYF
once,TRBD2,TRBJ2-5,17,TRBV5-4,TGTGCCAGCAGCCCGGGACTAGCGGGAGGGGAGCGAGAGACCCAGTACTTC,CASSPGLAGGERETQYF
few,TRBD1,TRBJ2-7,14,TRBV2,TGTGCCACGACCACGGACAGGGGGACCTACGAGCAGTACTTC,CATTTDRGTYEQYF
many,.,TRBJ1-6,13,TRBV6-1,TGTGCCAGCAGTGAAATTCTTGGGTCACCCCTCCACTTT,CASSEILGSPLHF
.,.,TRBJ1-5,13,TRBV2,TGTGCCAGCAGTGAATCTTGGAATCAGCCCCAGCATTTT,CASSESWNQPQHF
.,TRBD2,TRBJ2-3,13,TRBV28,TGTGCCAGCAGTTTGTCGGGAGGGATAGGGCAGTATTTT,CASSLSGGIGQYF
.,.,TRBJ1-1,12,TRBV4-3,TGCGCCAGCAGCCAAGCGGCGACTGAAGCTTTCTTT,CASSQAATEAFF
.,TRBD2,TRBJ2-1,15,TRBV11-3,TGTGCCAGCAGCCCGAGCGGGGGCTCCTACAATGAGCAGTTCTTC,CASSPSGGSYNEQFF
many,TRBD2,TRBJ2-5,15,TRBV20-1,TGCAGTGCTCGCCGACTAGCGGGAGAGATAGAGACCCAGTACTTC,CSARRLAGEIETQYF
.,.,TRBJ2-2,14,TRBV20-1,TGCAGTGCTAGAGATCTGATCAACACCGGGGAGCTGTTTTTT,CSARDLINTGELFF
few,.,TRBJ1-2,15,TRBV9,TGTGCCAGCAGCGACCTACAGGGATATGGCTATGGCTACACCTTC,CASSDLQGYGYGYTF
few,.,TRBJ2-7,14,TRBV6-2/TRBV6-3,TGTGCCAGCAGTTACTCGACACAGTCCTACGAGCAGTACTTC,CASSYSTQSYEQYF
few,TRBD2,TRBJ2-3,15,TRBV9,TGTGCCAGCAGCGTAGGTGGGACTAGCGACTATACGCAGTATTTT,CASSVGGTSDYTQYF
.,TRBD1,TRBJ2-2,16,TRBV24-1,TGTGCCACGCGGCTACGACAGGGGAAAAACACCGGGGAGCTGTTTTTT,CATRLRQGKNTGELFF
many,.,TRBJ2-7,12,TRBV28,TGTGCCAGCAGTATTCCCATGTACGAGCAGTACTTC,CASSIPMYEQYF
.,.,TRBJ2-2,15,TRBV6-1,TGTGCCAGCAGTGCACCCACGACCTTTGGCGGGGAGCTGTTTTTT,CASSAPTTFGGELFF
.,.,TRBJ2-7,13,TRBV7-9,TGTGCCAGCAGCGCAAGAGTCAGCTACGAGCAGTACTTC,CASSARVSYEQYF
.,.,TRBJ2-2,15,TRBV7-2,TGTGCCAGCAGCCAAAAAGCGAGTGGGACCGGGGAGCTGTTTTTT,CASSQKASGTGELFF